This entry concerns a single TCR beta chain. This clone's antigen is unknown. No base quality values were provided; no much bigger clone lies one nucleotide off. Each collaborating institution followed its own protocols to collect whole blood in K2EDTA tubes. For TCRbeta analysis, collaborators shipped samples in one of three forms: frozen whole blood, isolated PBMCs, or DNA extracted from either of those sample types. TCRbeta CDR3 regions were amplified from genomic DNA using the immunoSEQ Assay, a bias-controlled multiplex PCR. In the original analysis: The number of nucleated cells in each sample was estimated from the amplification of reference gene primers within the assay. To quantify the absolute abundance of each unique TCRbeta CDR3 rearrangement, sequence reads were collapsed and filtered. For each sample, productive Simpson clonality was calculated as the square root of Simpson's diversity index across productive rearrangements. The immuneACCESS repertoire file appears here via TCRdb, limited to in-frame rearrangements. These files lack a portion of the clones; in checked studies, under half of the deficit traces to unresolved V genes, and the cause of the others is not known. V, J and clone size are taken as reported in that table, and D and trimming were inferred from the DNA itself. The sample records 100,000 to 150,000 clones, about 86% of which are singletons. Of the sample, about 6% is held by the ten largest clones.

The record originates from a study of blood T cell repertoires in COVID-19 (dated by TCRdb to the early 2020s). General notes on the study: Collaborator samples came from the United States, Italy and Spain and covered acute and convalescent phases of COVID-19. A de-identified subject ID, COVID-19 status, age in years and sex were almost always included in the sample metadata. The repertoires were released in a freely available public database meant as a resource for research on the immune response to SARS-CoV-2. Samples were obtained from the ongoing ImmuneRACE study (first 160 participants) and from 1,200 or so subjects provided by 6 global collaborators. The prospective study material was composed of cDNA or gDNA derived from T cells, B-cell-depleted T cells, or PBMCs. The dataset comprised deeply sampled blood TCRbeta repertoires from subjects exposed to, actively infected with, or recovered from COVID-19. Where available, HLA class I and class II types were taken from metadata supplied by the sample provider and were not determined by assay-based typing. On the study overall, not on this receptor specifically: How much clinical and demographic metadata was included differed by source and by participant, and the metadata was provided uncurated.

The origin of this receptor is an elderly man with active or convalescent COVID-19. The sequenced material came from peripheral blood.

The CDR3 amino acid sequence is: CASRDRGRGRRNFYGYTF. The DNA sequence is TGTGCCAGCAGGGACAGGGGGAGGGGGCGAAGGAATTTCTATGGCTACACCTTC. Here the chain combines TRBV21-1 and TRBJ1-2; TRBD1 is the table's D call and was not checked against the DNA. TRBV21-1 is termed a pseudogene. The CDR3 spans 18 residues, from the cysteine through the phenylalanine. Left in the record is the CDR3 DNA by itself, 54 bases read in frame from the first base.